The source of this T cell receptor beta chain is a study of blood T cell repertoires in COVID-19. Profiled with immunoSEQ multiplex PCR; TCRdb holds only in-frame clones, not every one. The sample carries fewer than 75,000 clones, around three quarters recorded once. This CDR3 comprises 11 residues. The clonotype originates from a man aged 55 to 69 with acute or convalescent COVID-19. The V gene is TRBV21-1, the J gene TRBJ2-7; the DNA was not used to check the table's D call, TRBD2. TRBV21-1 is designated a pseudogene. Sequenced: peripheral blood. The CDR3 is CASSKADEQYF. DNA of the CDR3: TGTGCCAGCAGCAAGGCGGACGAGCAGTACTTC.